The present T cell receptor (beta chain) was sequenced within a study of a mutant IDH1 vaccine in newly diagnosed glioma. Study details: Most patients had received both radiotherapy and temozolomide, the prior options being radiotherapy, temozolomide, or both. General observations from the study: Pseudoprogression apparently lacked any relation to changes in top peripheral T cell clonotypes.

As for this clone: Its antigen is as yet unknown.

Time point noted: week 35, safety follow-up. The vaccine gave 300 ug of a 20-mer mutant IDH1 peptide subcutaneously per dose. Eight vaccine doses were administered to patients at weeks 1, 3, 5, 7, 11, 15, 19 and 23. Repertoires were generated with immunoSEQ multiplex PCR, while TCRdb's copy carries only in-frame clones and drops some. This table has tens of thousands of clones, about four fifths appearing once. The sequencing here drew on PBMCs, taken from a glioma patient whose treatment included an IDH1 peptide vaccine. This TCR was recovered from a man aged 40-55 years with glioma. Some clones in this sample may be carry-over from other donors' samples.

CDR3 sequence reads: CASRQGVTEAFF. CDR3 DNA: TGTGCCAGTAGACAGGGGGTCACTGAAGCTTTCTTT. V usage is TRBV19 and J usage is TRBJ1-1; 8 bases map to TRBD1. This CDR3 contains 12 residues. Germline CDR1 LNHDA, CDR2 SQIVND (reference sequence). The junction had 1 base not matched to a gene; V was cut back by 6 bases and J by 4 bases.